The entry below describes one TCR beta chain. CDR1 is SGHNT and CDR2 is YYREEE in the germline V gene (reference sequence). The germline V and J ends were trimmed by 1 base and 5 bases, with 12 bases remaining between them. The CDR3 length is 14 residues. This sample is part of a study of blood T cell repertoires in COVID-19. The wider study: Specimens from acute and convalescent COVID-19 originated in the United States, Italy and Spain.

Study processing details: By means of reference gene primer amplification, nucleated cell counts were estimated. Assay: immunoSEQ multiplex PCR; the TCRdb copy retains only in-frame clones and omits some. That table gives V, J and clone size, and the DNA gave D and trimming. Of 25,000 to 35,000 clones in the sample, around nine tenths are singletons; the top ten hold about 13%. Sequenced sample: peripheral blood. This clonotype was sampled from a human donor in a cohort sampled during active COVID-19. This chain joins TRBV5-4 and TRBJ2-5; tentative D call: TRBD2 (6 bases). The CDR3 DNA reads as TGTGCCAGCAGCTTGAATTCCCGGGGGGAGACCCAGTACTTC. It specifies CASSLNSRGETQYF.